Only one count was recorded for the clone carrying this TCR beta chain. This CDR3 has 15 residues. Germline values: CDR1 MGHRA, CDR2 YSYEKL. V was pared by 3 bases and J by 5 bases, with 15 bases between. This record belongs to a study of CD8 T cells in Susac syndrome. Recently defined diagnostic criteria for definite or probable disease were fulfilled by Susac syndrome patients. CD8+ and CD4+ T cells were negatively isolated; TEMRA cells were FACS-enriched. When the RNA was reverse transcribed, random hexamers were used with an input of about 0.5 to 1 ug. With immunoSEQ multiplex PCR, TCR beta CDR3 was amplified across 54 Vbeta and 13 Jbeta. TCRdb reanalysed the immunoSEQ multiplex PCR reads using MiXCR and keeps one entry per CDR3 protein. The sample records some 200,000 distinct CDR3 sequences, 95% being singletons.

This chain joins TRBV4-1 and TRBJ2-3, with D perhaps TRBD2 (6 bases). The sequence derives from a human donor with Susac syndrome. Sequencing was carried out using CD4+ T cells from PBMCs. As DNA, the CDR3 is TGCGCCAGCAGCCACCCGGGGCGGGGTCAAGATACGCAGTATTTT. This gives the protein CASSHPGRGQDTQYF.